A selection of T cell receptor beta chains follows, all from one sample in a study of CD8 T cells in ankylosing spondylitis. TCRdb reprocessed the 5' RACE reads via MiXCR and lists one record per CDR3 protein. The sample includes approximately 540,000 distinct CDR3 sequences, roughly 13% of them seen just once. Material for sequencing was blood, either unsorted or a sorted T cell fraction (not recorded which). These receptors were obtained from a male donor with ankylosing spondylitis. Each CDR3 is given with its conserved first and last residue. The D gene is left open where the match is weak. Clone size is given for some rows only: seen once, a few or many times, or a class if the clone is expanded.

j_call	clone_size	d_call	cdr3_length	v_call	cdr3_nt	cdr3_aa
TRBJ2-5	few	TRBD2	15	TRBV5-1	TGCGCCAGCAGCTTGGAGGCGGGAGGAGCTGAGACCCAGTACTTC	CASSLEAGGAETQYF
TRBJ1-1	-	-	13	TRBV20-1	TGCAGGGCTTGGTCCGGCGGAGACACTGAAGCTTTCTTT	CRAWSGGDTEAFF
TRBJ2-1	-	-	17	TRBV2	TGTGCCAGCAGTGATGTCGAGCGGTGGAGCTCCTACAATGAGCAGTTCTTC	CASSDVERWSSYNEQFF
TRBJ1-1	few	-	15	TRBV13	TGTGCCAGCAGCTTAAGCTTGACAGCGAACACTGAAGCTTTCTTT	CASSLSLTANTEAFF
TRBJ1-5	few	-	18	TRBV3-1	TGTGCCAGCAGCCAAGAGGGGAGGGGAGCCGGGGCAGGTCAGCCCCAGCATTTT	CASSQEGRGAGAGQPQHF
TRBJ2-1	-	TRBD2	16	TRBV7-2	TGTGCCAGCAGCCCCCGCCCTAGCGGGACCGACAATGAGCAGTTCTTC	CASSPRPSGTDNEQFF
TRBJ1-1	few	TRBD1	15	TRBV12-3/TRBV12-4	TGTGCCAGCAGTCCCGGGGGCAGGGGGTACACTGAAGCTTTCTTT	CASSPGGRGYTEAFF
TRBJ2-1	few	TRBD2	14	TRBV9	TGTGCCAGCAGCTCGCGGACTAGGTCCGATGAGCAGTTCTTC	CASSSRTRSDEQFF
TRBJ2-7	-	-	16	TRBV5-1	TGCGCCAGCAGCTTGGCGGGCCCACCGGCCAATTACGAGCAGTACTTC	CASSLAGPPANYEQYF
TRBJ2-3	-	-	14	TRBV20-1	TGCAGTGCTAGAGGGAGTTTGGCGGGGGATACGCAGTATTTT	CSARGSLAGDTQYF
TRBJ2-2	few	-	12	TRBV20-1	TGCAGTGCTAAGGAGGGAGCCGGGGAGCTGTTTTTT	CSAKEGAGELFF
TRBJ1-1	few	-	13	TRBV5-1	TGCGCCACCTCCCACGAGGGAAACACTGAAGCTTTCTTT	CATSHEGNTEAFF
TRBJ2-3	once	-	16	TRBV30	TGTGCCTGGAGTGTACTTTCAGTCTATAGCACAGATACGCAGTATTTT	CAWSVLSVYSTDTQYF
TRBJ2-7	few	-	16	TRBV5-1	TGCGCCAGCAGCTTGAAGGAGCGAACCCTTCCCTACGAGCAGTACTTC	CASSLKERTLPYEQYF
TRBJ2-3	few	TRBD2	18	TRBV15	TGTGCCACCAGCCCCCGAACTAGCGGGGGGGGAAACACAGATACGCAGTATTTT	CATSPRTSGGGNTDTQYF
TRBJ2-5	few	-	15	TRBV7-6	TGTGCCAGCAGCAATATGGGGGGCAGGGGCTCGGCCCAGTACTTC	CASSNMGGRGSAQYF
TRBJ2-1	-	-	15	TRBV20-1	TGCAGTGCTAGAGAGGCCAGGGGATTTGGCAATGAGCAGTTCTTC	CSAREARGFGNEQFF
TRBJ2-5	-	-	12	TRBV29-1	TGCAGCGTACTCAGGGGTCCAGAGACCCAGTACTTC	CSVLRGPETQYF
TRBJ2-3	few	TRBD1	13	TRBV2	TGTGCCAGCAGGGGGGACAGGGCGGATACGCAGTATTTT	CASRGDRADTQYF
TRBJ1-2	-	-	15	TRBV5-1	TGCGCCAGCAGCTTGGGAGTAGGTTCTAACTATGGCTACACCTTC	CASSLGVGSNYGYTF
TRBJ2-5	many	TRBD1	13	TRBV5-4	TGTGCCAGCAGCCGGGACAGTTCAGAGACCCAGTACTTC	CASSRDSSETQYF
TRBJ2-1	-	TRBD2	16	TRBV6-2/TRBV6-3	TGTGCCAGCAGTAAGGTGTCAGGGAGGGCCTACAATGAGCAGTTCTTC	CASSKVSGRAYNEQFF
TRBJ2-3	-	-	14	TRBV7-6	TGTGCCAGCAGCCTGTTGGACTTCACAGATACGCAGTATTTT	CASSLLDFTDTQYF
TRBJ1-5	few	-	15	TRBV7-2	TGTGCCAGCAGCTTAGTGGGGCAATTCAATCAGCCCCAGCATTTT	CASSLVGQFNQPQHF
TRBJ2-3	many	TRBD1	13	TRBV29-1	TGCAGCGCTTTTGGACAGGCAGCAGATACGCAGTATTTT	CSAFGQAADTQYF
TRBJ2-4	-	TRBD2	15	TRBV10-1	TGCGCCAGCAGTGCGACTAGCGGGAGGAAAAACATTCAGTACTTC	CASSATSGRKNIQYF